This T cell receptor (beta chain) was recovered during a study of blood T cell repertoires in COVID-19. Whole-study context: Both acute and convalescent COVID-19 samples were obtained from the United States, Italy and Spain.

Authors' methods: Estimation of nucleated cell counts relied on the amplification of reference gene primers. TCRdb's copy holds only in-frame clones and misses some; the assay was immunoSEQ multiplex PCR. That table supplies the V and J calls and clone size; D and trimming were determined from the DNA. Of around 200,000 clones listed, around nine tenths are singletons. This CDR3 comprises 16 residues. Germline assignment: CDR1 LNHDA and CDR2 SQIVND (reference sequence). With 2 bases clipped from V and 10 bases from J, the junction kept 9 bases outside the gene matches. The clonotype comes from a man aged 55 to 70 who had recovered from COVID-19. This chain links TRBV19 with TRBJ2-1; 12 bases agree with TRBD1. Sequencing was carried out using peripheral blood. Here the CDR3 reads CASSIWGGQGAREQFF. The CDR3 nucleotides are TGTGCCAGTAGTATATGGGGGGGACAGGGGGCCAGGGAGCAGTTCTTC.